The clone carrying this TCR beta chain was observed a few times. The antigen remains unidentified. The sample originates from a study of T cells after posttransplantation cyclophosphamide. Study-level findings and limits: Tissue-infiltrating T cells from skin or gut overlapped little with blood T cells.

The related graft donor's blood sample was taken on the day of bone marrow donation. Sequenced by immunoSEQ multiplex PCR; TCRdb stores in-frame clones only, minus some. The sample has 25,000 to 35,000 clones, none seen only once. V dropped 6 bases and J dropped 7; count of bases not matched to a gene: 9. Germline V gives CDR1 MNHEY, CDR2 SMNVEV (reference sequence). The CDR3 extends over 14 amino acids. This chain connects TRBV27 to TRBJ1-2; 9 bases align to TRBD1. The sequence was obtained from a woman in her twenties or thirties in good health and a related stem cell transplant donor. The sample taken for sequencing was PBMCs. The CDR3 bases are TGTGCCAGCAGCCAAGACAGGGGGGGGTCTGGCTACACCTTC. Translated, it gives CASSQDRGGSGYTF.